Reported below is one T cell receptor (beta chain). These data come from a study of CD8+ T cells in alopecia areata. Once RNA had been extracted, it was reverse transcribed into cDNA to act as the sequencing template. Method: immunoSEQ multiplex PCR; TCRdb's copy keeps in-frame clones and lacks some. The sample consists of over 150,000 clones, 60% to 70% of them appearing once. The germline V and J ends were trimmed by 1 base and 5 bases, with 9 bases remaining between them. This CDR3 has 13 residues. Germline assignment: CDR1 SGDLS and CDR2 YYNGEE. As for treatment: oral pan-JAK inhibitor, 5-10 mg twice daily.

The sequence came from a human donor with alopecia areata. The genes are TRBV9 and TRBJ2-5, with D maybe TRBD2 (6 bases). The source material was CD4+ T cells sorted from blood, sampled at week 4, from a patient treated with tofacitinib. For the CDR3, the DNA is TGTGCCAGCAGCGTATCGGGGAGGGAGACCCAGTACTTC. This encodes CASSVSGRETQYF. Full variable domain (remainder filled in from reference TRBV9 and TRBJ2-5): DSGVTQTPKHLITATGQRVTLRCSPRSGDLSVYWYQQSLDQGLQFLIQYYNGEERAKGNILERFSAQQFPDLHSELNLSSLELGDSALYFCASSVSGRETQYFGPGTRLLVL.